These T cell receptor beta chains were read from a single sample in a study of early T cells in non-severe SARS-CoV-2 infection. Using its own MiXCR run on the 5' RACE reads, TCRdb lists one record per CDR3 protein. The sample contains approximately 83,000 distinct CDR3 sequences, about an eighth of which appear only once. Specimen: whole blood. All receptors come from an adult who was a healthcare worker with PCR-confirmed SARS-CoV-2 infection or an uninfected control (not recorded which). Both conserved end residues are part of each CDR3. A D gene is named only where the DNA matches it firmly. Expanded clones are given a class, and other clones once, few, many or no size at all.

-	-	TRBV10-3	TRBJ1-3	CAITGQSGNTIYF	TGTGCCATCACCGGACAATCTGGAAACACCATATATTTT
few	TRBD2	TRBV20-1	TRBJ2-1	CSAGRGDIYNEQFF	TGCAGTGCTGGGCGGGGGGACATCTACAATGAGCAGTTCTTC
many	TRBD1	TRBV4-1	TRBJ1-3	CASSHAGGTVSSGNTIYF	TGCGCCAGCAGCCATGCAGGGGGAACGGTGTCCTCTGGAAACACCATATATTTT
few	-	TRBV6-1	TRBJ2-3	CASSPGTMEYF	TGTGCCAGCAGCCCCGGGACAATGGAGTATTTT
many	-	TRBV10-2	TRBJ2-6	CASSEMAGANVLTF	TGCGCCAGCAGTGAAATGGCTGGGGCCAACGTCCTGACTTTC
-	TRBD2	TRBV18	TRBJ2-1	CASSRALAGGPYEQFF	TGTGCCAGCTCACGAGCCCTAGCGGGAGGGCCATATGAGCAGTTCTTC
-	-	TRBV15	TRBJ2-5	CATSRTPREVETQYF	TGTGCCACCAGCAGGACCCCCCGAGAGGTAGAGACCCAGTACTTC
-	-	TRBV5-1	TRBJ1-1	CASSFKGDTEAFF	TGCGCCAGCAGCTTTAAGGGCGACACTGAAGCTTTCTTT
many	-	TRBV29-1	TRBJ2-7	CSVVWWSSYEQYF	TGCAGCGTTGTCTGGTGGTCCTCCTACGAGCAGTACTTC
few	-	TRBV4-1	TRBJ1-2	CASSQVTEDDGYTF	TGCGCCAGCAGCCAAGTGACAGAGGACGACGGCTACACCTTC
many	TRBD1	TRBV20-1	TRBJ2-2	CSARENRGPTGELFF	TGCAGTGCTAGAGAAAACAGGGGTCCCACCGGGGAGCTGTTTTTT
many	TRBD1	TRBV20-1	TRBJ1-5	CSARPGTGNQPQHF	TGCAGTGCTAGACCCGGGACAGGCAATCAGCCCCAGCATTTT
-	TRBD2	TRBV4-1	TRBJ2-1	CASTPGAGGPYNEQFF	TGCGCCAGCACTCCAGGGGCGGGAGGGCCTTACAATGAGCAGTTCTTC
few	-	TRBV2	TRBJ1-1	CASQDPLGGAEAFF	TGTGCCTCACAGGATCCGCTCGGGGGGGCTGAAGCTTTCTTT
-	-	TRBV2	TRBJ2-3	CASSQEDTQYF	TGTGCCAGCAGCCAGGAGGATACGCAGTATTTT
-	TRBD2	TRBV7-2	TRBJ2-2	CASSWGLAGSGELFF	TGTGCCAGCAGCTGGGGACTAGCGGGTTCCGGGGAGCTGTTTTTT
many	TRBD2	TRBV5-1	TRBJ2-5	CASRLAGVETQYF	TGCGCCAGTCGACTAGCGGGAGTTGAGACCCAGTACTTC
many	-	TRBV11-2	TRBJ2-2	CASSYTNTGELFF	TGTGCCAGCAGCTACACGAACACCGGGGAGCTGTTTTTT
many	-	TRBV6-1	TRBJ2-3	CASSEPPTDTQYF	TGTGCCAGCAGTGAACCACCCACAGATACGCAGTATTTT
-	-	TRBV18	TRBJ1-5	CASSPPGLGNQPQHF	TGTGCCAGCTCACCACCGGGTCTGGGCAATCAGCCCCAGCATTTT
few	-	TRBV29-1	TRBJ1-1	CSVEARMNTEAFF	TGCAGCGTTGAAGCACGGATGAACACTGAAGCTTTCTTT
few	-	TRBV9	TRBJ2-5	CASSVEGRYTETQYF	TGTGCCAGCAGCGTAGAGGGACGCTACACCGAGACCCAGTACTTC
few	-	TRBV11-2	TRBJ2-3	CASSPGTGSAGDTQYF	TGTGCCAGCAGCCCCGGGACTGGCTCAGCAGGGGATACGCAGTATTTT